The 31 T cell receptor beta chains below were found in one sample sequenced in a study of blood T cell repertoires in COVID-19. Assay used: immunoSEQ multiplex PCR; TCRdb lists only in-frame clones, some missing. Among hundreds of thousands of clones listed, approximately 85% were seen once. Sequencing was carried out using peripheral blood. All receptors derive from a man younger than 30 with active or convalescent COVID-19.

This chain joins TRBV6-1 and TRBJ1-5, with 7 bases aligning to TRBD1. J lost 4 bases, V lost 0 bases, and 3 bases had no gene match. The germline CDR1 and CDR2 sequences are MNHNS and SASEGT. This CDR3 comprises 15 residues. The CDR3 spells CASSEARGQNQPQHF. DNA of the CDR3: TGTGCCAGCAGTGAAGCGAGGGGGCAGAATCAGCCCCAGCATTTT.

The gene calls are TRBV27 and TRBJ2-2; possible D gene TRBD2, 5 bases. Trimming took 4 bases from V and 4 from J, leaving 7 bases between them. CDR1 is MNHEY and CDR2 is SMNVEV in the germline V gene (reference sequence). The CDR3 sequence is 13 residues long. CDR3 residues: CASSSGSTGELFF. The CDR3, as DNA: TGTGCCAGCAGTTCGGGGAGCACCGGGGAGCTGTTTTTT.

The chain links TRBV6-5 to TRBJ1-6; D not certain. This CDR3 region has 15 residues. Germline lookup yields CDR1 MNHEY and CDR2 SVGAGI. V shed 5 bases and J shed 5 bases, with 13 bases lying between them. CDR3 nucleotide sequence: TGTGCCAGCAGTAAAATGGGAGAAAATAATTCACCCCTCCACTTT. Encoded protein: CASSKMGENNSPLHF.

This chain joins TRBV2 and TRBJ2-7; 10 positions agree with TRBD2. Trimming cost V 6 bases and J 1 base; bases outside gene matches: 9. This CDR3 is 16 amino acids long. Germline-derived CDR1 and CDR2 are SNHLY and FYNNEI. The CDR3 is CASRGTSGVPSYEQYF. The CDR3 DNA reads as TGTGCCAGCAGGGGAACTAGCGGGGTACCTTCCTACGAGCAGTACTTC.

This CDR3 is CASSQDHGGVLEQYF. In DNA, the CDR3 is TGTGCCAGCAGCCAAGATCACGGGGGGGTTCTCGAGCAGTACTTC. This chain joins TRBV4-2 and TRBJ2-7; 8 bases agree with TRBD2. The CDR3 is 15 residues long. The V gene end was trimmed by 0 bases and the J gene end by 6 bases; junction bases not matched to a gene: 7. Germline V gene data show CDR1 as LGHNA and CDR2 as YNFKEQ.

DNA of the CDR3: TGTGCCAGCAGCCAAGTGCGGGGGGGCTTGAACAATGAGCAGTTCTTC. It is translated as CASSQVRGGLNNEQFF. The V gene is TRBV3-1 (or the pseudogene TRBV3-2), the J gene TRBJ2-1; 9 bases map to TRBD2. Germline assignment: CDR1 LGHDT and CDR2 YNNKEL (reference sequence). The CDR3 contains 16 residues. The V gene end was trimmed by 1 base and the J gene end by 5 bases; junction bases not matched to a gene: 6.

In nucleotides, the CDR3 is TGTGCCAGCAGCTGGGGGTCGAGCGGGGGGAGCTACGAGCAGTACTTC. Protein product: CASSWGSSGGSYEQYF. The J gene is TRBJ2-7, the V gene TRBV11-2; 9 bases are a match to TRBD2. From germline, CDR1 is SGHAT and CDR2 FQNNGV. The J segment lost 3 bases and the V segment lost 4 bases, leaving 10 bases of the junction unmatched. CDR3 length: 16 amino acids.

CDR3 in amino acids: CASSLALTGGRNTEAFF. CDR3 DNA sequence: TGCGCCAGCAGCTTGGCCCTGACAGGGGGAAGGAACACTGAAGCTTTCTTT. This chain links TRBV5-1 with TRBJ1-1; 9 positions agree with TRBD1. With 0 bases clipped from V and 1 base from J, the junction kept 7 bases outside the gene matches. Looked up from germline, CDR1 is SGHRS and CDR2 is YFSETQ. CDR3 size: 17 residues. The full variable domain, in which reference TRBV5-1 and TRBJ1-1 provide the parts outside the CDR3, is KAGVTQTPRYLIKTRGQQVTLSCSPISGHRSVSWYQQTPGQGLQFLFEYFSETQRNKGNFPGRFSGRQFSNSRSEMNVSTLELGDSALYLCASSLALTGGRNTEAFFGQGTRLTVV.

This clone has only a few counts. V and J are TRBV6-2 or TRBV6-3 and TRBJ1-1, with TRBD1 as a possible D gene (5 bases). Between the trimmed V and J ends, which lost 2 bases and 8 bases, there was a span of 12 bases. CDR3 size: 13 residues. Germline CDR1 is MNHEY and CDR2 is SVGEGT. The CDR3: CASSYPQGGEAFF. CDR3 nucleotide sequence: TGTGCCAGCAGTTACCCGCAGGGAGGGGAAGCTTTCTTT.

The chain recombines TRBV2 with TRBJ1-1; 7 bases match TRBD1. The CDR3 extends over 13 amino acids. The germline CDR1 and CDR2 sequences are SNHLY and FYNNEI. The V gene end was trimmed by 6 bases and the J gene end by 1 base; junction bases not matched to a gene: 2. CDR3 DNA: TGTGCCAGCAGGGGGGACAGGAACACTGAAGCTTTCTTT. Its translation is CASRGDRNTEAFF. Variable domain in full (rest from reference TRBV2 and TRBJ1-1): EPEVTQTPSHQVTQMGQEVILRCVPISNHLYFYWYRQILGQKVEFLVSFYNNEISEKSEIFDDQFSVERPDGSNFTLKIRSTKLEDSAMYFCASRGDRNTEAFFGQGTRLTVV.

The gene calls are TRBV29-1 and TRBJ1-3; 7 nucleotides match TRBD1. This CDR3 is 14 amino acids long. The germline V gene has CDR1 SQVTM and CDR2 ANQGSEA. Losses at the gene ends were 6 bases for V and 0 bases for J; bases not matched to a gene: 5. In DNA form, the CDR3 reads TGCAGCGTCACAGGGGTACGCTCTGGAAACACCATATATTTT. This encodes CSVTGVRSGNTIYF. The whole variable domain, filled in from reference TRBV29-1 and TRBJ1-3, reads SAVISQKPSRDICQRGTSLTIQCQVDSQVTMMFWYRQQPGQSLTLIATANQGSEATYESGFVIDKFPISRPNLTFSTLTVSNMSPEDSSIYLCSVTGVRSGNTIYFGEGSWLTVV.

The J gene is TRBJ2-3, the V gene TRBV20-1; TRBD2 matches 7 bases. This CDR3 is built from 14 residues. Per germline, CDR1 DFQATT and CDR2 SNEGSKA (reference sequence). Germline trimming cut 3 bases from V and 2 bases from J; bases unmatched to any gene: 5. The CDR3 here is CSASGGGVTDTQYF. CDR3 nucleotides: TGCAGTGCTAGTGGGGGGGGAGTCACAGATACGCAGTATTTT.

The chain is built from TRBV6-5 and TRBJ2-7; 7 positions agree with TRBD1. V gave up 11 bases and J gave up 0 bases; unmatched junction bases: 7. CDR1 and CDR2 from the germline V gene are MNHEY and SVGAGI. This CDR3 spans 13 amino acids. The CDR3 DNA follows: TGTGCCGGAGAGGGGGACAGCTCCTACGAGCAGTACTTC. This sequence encodes CAGEGDSSYEQYF.

The chain employs TRBV5-4 and TRBJ2-7; 12 nucleotides align to TRBD2. CDR1 and CDR2 (germline): SGHNT, YYREEE (reference sequence). The CDR3 has 15 residues. V lost 0 bases and J lost 7; bases outside the gene matches: 5. The CDR3 reads CASSLELAGGGEQYF. Here the CDR3 DNA reads TGTGCCAGCAGCTTGGAACTAGCGGGGGGCGGGGAGCAGTACTTC.

This clone appeared a single time. The V and J genes are TRBV9 and TRBJ2-7; weak D call: TRBD1 (6 bases). The germline V and J ends were trimmed by 4 bases and 3 bases, with 14 bases remaining between them. In germline, CDR1 is SGDLS, CDR2 YYNGEE. This CDR3 contains 14 residues. CDR3 nucleotide sequence: TGTGCCAGCAGCCCGGACAGAGAATTCTACGAGCAGTACTTC. Protein: CASSPDREFYEQYF.

The V call is TRBV6-5, the J call TRBJ1-6, with a possible D match to TRBD1 (5 bases). The CDR3 extends over 14 amino acids. V was trimmed by 6 bases and J by 6 bases, leaving 12 bases between them. Germline CDR1 MNHEY, CDR2 SVGAGI. CDR3 coding DNA: TGTGCCAGCAGAACCATCGACAGTAATTCACCCCTCCACTTT. This encodes CASRTIDSNSPLHF.

The CDR3 loop reads CSVLRGVTEAFF. The CDR3 bases are TGCAGCGTCCTCCGGGGGGTCACTGAAGCTTTCTTT. The chain links TRBV29-1 to TRBJ1-1; tentative D call: TRBD1 (5 bases). Germline assignment: CDR1 SQVTM and CDR2 ANQGSEA. This CDR3 has 12 amino acids. The germline V and J ends were trimmed by 6 bases and 4 bases, with 12 bases remaining between them.

The chain carries TRBV7-8 and TRBJ1-6; the D gene is possibly TRBD1 (5 bases). CDR3 size: 18 residues. From germline, CDR1 is SGHVS and CDR2 FQNEAQ. The V end was cut by 5 bases, the J end by 0 bases, with 17 bases between. CDR3 amino acids: CASSRYRTQSSYNSPLHF. The CDR3 nucleotides are TGTGCCAGCAGCCGTTACAGGACGCAGAGCTCCTATAATTCACCCCTCCACTTT.

The V call is TRBV5-4, the J call TRBJ2-1; the D is unclear. V lost 2 bases and J 6 bases, leaving 18 bases between the germline ends. The CDR3 runs to 16 residues. In germline, CDR1 is SGHNT, CDR2 YYREEE (reference sequence). For the CDR3, the DNA is TGTGCCAGCAGCTTAGTGCTGGGCCAAGGTAGCAATGAGCAGTTCTTC. Translated: CASSLVLGQGSNEQFF.

This chain connects TRBV21-1 to TRBJ1-2; TRBD1, the table's D call, lacks a check against the DNA. TRBV21-1 is a documented pseudogene. CDR3 size: 19 residues. The chain's CDR3 is CASSKGPGQTFPRPEGYTF. The CDR3 DNA sequence: TGTGCCAGCAGCAAAGGTCCGGGACAGACCTTTCCGAGGCCAGAGGGCTACACCTTC.

The chain uses TRBV3-1 (or the pseudogene TRBV3-2) and TRBJ1-6, with D maybe TRBD1 (6 bases). This CDR3 region has 15 residues. Germline assignment: CDR1 LGHDT and CDR2 YNNKEL (reference sequence). The V end lost 3 bases, the J end lost 4 bases, and 10 bases lay between the germline ends. The CDR3 loop is CASSQGDTYNSPLHF. The CDR3 region has the DNA TGTGCCAGCAGCCAGGGGGACACATATAATTCACCCCTCCACTTT.

The chain joins TRBV19 to TRBJ2-7; 11 positions agree with TRBD1. V trimming: 3 bases; J trimming: 2 bases; junction bases outside the gene matches: 9. The germline V gene encodes CDR1 LNHDA and CDR2 SQIVND (reference sequence). The CDR3 spans 17 residues. CDR3: CASSISSGTGGAYEQYF. CDR3 bases: TGTGCCAGTAGTATTAGTTCGGGGACAGGGGGTGCCTACGAGCAGTACTTC.

The chain carries TRBV29-1 and TRBJ1-2; 8 bases fit TRBD1. CDR1 and CDR2 (germline): SQVTM, ANQGSEA. With V trimmed by 3 bases and J by 2 bases, 2 bases remained unmatched. The CDR3 loop spans 13 amino acids. The CDR3 is CSVEGQENYGYTF. CDR3 bases: TGCAGCGTTGAGGGACAGGAGAACTATGGCTACACCTTC.

This rearrangement joins TRBV10-2 to TRBJ1-4; TRBD1 might be the D (6 bases). The length of the CDR3 is 13 residues. The germline V gene has CDR1 WSHSY and CDR2 SAAADI. Trimming removed 7 bases at V and 3 bases at J, with 9 bases between. CDR3: CASKQGSNEKLFF. As DNA, the CDR3 is TGCGCCAGCAAACAGGGCTCTAATGAAAAACTGTTTTTT.

The chain uses TRBV12-5 and TRBJ1-1; possible D gene TRBD1, 5 bases. The V and J ends lost 6 bases and 1 base respectively, with 18 bases between them. This CDR3 is built from 16 residues. The germline V gene has CDR1 LGHNT and CDR2 FRNRAP. This chain's CDR3 is CASGPAPGWGNTEAFF. The DNA of the CDR3 is TGTGCTAGTGGACCTGCCCCAGGGTGGGGGAACACTGAAGCTTTCTTT.

This chain joins TRBV7-9 and TRBJ1-2; TRBD1 agrees at 7 bases. Germline V gene data show CDR1 as SEHNR and CDR2 as FQNEAQ (reference sequence). The CDR3 runs 13 residues. The V gene end was trimmed by 5 bases and the J gene end by 3 bases; junction bases not matched to a gene: 3. This CDR3 reads CASSPTGDYGYTF. CDR3 nucleotide sequence: TGTGCCAGCAGCCCCACAGGGGACTATGGCTACACCTTC.

This sequence joins TRBV19 and TRBJ1-5; D remains ambiguous. The CDR3 length is 13 residues. Germline CDR1 and CDR2: LNHDA and SQIVND (reference sequence). Between the trimmed V and J ends, which lost 4 bases and 4 bases, there was a span of 8 bases. Written as DNA, the CDR3 is TGTGCCAGTAGTAAAGGGAGAAATCAGCCCCAGCATTTT. Amino acids: CASSKGRNQPQHF.

V and J are TRBV7-8 and TRBJ1-5; tentatively, D is TRBD1 (6 bases). Trimming removed 1 base at V and 8 bases at J, with 15 bases between. The length of the CDR3 is 15 residues. Germline V lookup: CDR1 SGHVS, CDR2 FQNEAQ. The CDR3: CASSLGGRSVEPQHF. The CDR3 bases are TGTGCCAGCAGCTTAGGGGGGCGGTCGGTCGAGCCCCAGCATTTT.

As DNA, the CDR3 is TGTGCCAGTACAGGGGGCGGGGGTCAGCCCCAGCATTTT. Protein product: CASTGGGGQPQHF. V is TRBV19 and J is TRBJ1-5; 8 nucleotides match TRBD1. Germline V gene data show CDR1 as LNHDA and CDR2 as SQIVND (reference sequence). V dropped 7 bases and J dropped 6; count of bases not matched to a gene: 5. This CDR3 spans 13 amino acids.

V usage is TRBV13 and J usage is TRBJ1-1; the D is unclear. This CDR3 comprises 12 residues. CDR1 PRHDT and CDR2 FYEKMQ come from the germline V gene (reference sequence). With 11 bases removed from V and 2 bases from J, the gap between germline ends came to 12 bases. The CDR3 is CAGRAGNTEAFF. CDR3 bases: TGTGCCGGAAGAGCAGGAAACACTGAAGCTTTCTTT. Combining the CDR3 with reference TRBV13 and TRBJ1-1 gives the whole variable domain AAGVIQSPRHLIKEKRETATLKCYPIPRHDTVYWYQQGPGQDPQFLISFYEKMQSDKGSIPDRFSAQQFSDYHSELNMSSLELGDSALYFCAGRAGNTEAFFGQGTRLTVV.

This chain links TRBV6-1 with TRBJ2-1; 7 nucleotides line up with TRBD2. Germline V gene sequence: CDR1 MNHNS, CDR2 SASEGT. The CDR3 has 14 residues. V shed 5 bases, J shed 5 bases, and the junction held 6 bases outside the gene matches. CDR3 DNA sequence: TGTGCCAGCAGTTATCTCGGGACTAACAATGAGCAGTTCTTC. Protein: CASSYLGTNNEQFF.